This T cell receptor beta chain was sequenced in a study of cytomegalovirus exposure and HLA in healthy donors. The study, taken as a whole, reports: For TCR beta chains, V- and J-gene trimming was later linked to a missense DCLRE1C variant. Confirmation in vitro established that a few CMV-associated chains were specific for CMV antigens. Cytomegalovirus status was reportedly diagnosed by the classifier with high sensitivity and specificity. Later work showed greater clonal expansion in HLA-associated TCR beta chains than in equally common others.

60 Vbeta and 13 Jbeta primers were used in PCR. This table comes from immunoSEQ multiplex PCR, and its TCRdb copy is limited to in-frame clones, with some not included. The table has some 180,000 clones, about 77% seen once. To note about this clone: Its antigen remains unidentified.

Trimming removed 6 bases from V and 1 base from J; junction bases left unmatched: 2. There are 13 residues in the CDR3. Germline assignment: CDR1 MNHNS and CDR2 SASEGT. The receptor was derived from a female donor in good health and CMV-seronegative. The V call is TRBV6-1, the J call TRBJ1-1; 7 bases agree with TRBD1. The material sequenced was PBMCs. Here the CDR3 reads CASRDRSNTEAFF. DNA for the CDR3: TGTGCCAGCAGGGACAGGTCGAACACTGAAGCTTTCTTT.